Below, 15 T cell receptor beta chains from the same sample are listed, as sequenced in a study of blood T cell repertoires in COVID-19. Sequenced by immunoSEQ multiplex PCR; TCRdb stores in-frame clones only, minus some. The repertoire holds 250,000 to 300,000 clones, with around 81% as singletons. The specimen was peripheral blood. These receptors were obtained from an older woman with active or convalescent COVID-19.

The rearrangement uses TRBV7-9 and TRBJ1-2, with D possibly matching TRBD1 (6 bases). Germline V gives CDR1 SEHNR, CDR2 FQNEAQ (reference sequence). V was pared by 4 bases and J by 3 bases, with 12 bases between. The CDR3 spans 14 residues. The CDR3 DNA reads as TGTGCCAGCAGCTCCGGGACACAGTACTATGGCTACACCTTC. Translation: CASSSGTQYYGYTF. The variable domain in full, with the rest retrieved from reference TRBV7-9 and TRBJ1-2, is DTGVSQNPRHKITKRGQNVTFRCDPISEHNRLYWYRQTLGQGPEFLTYFQNEAQLEKSRLLSDRFSAERPKGSFSTLEIQRTEQGDSAMYLCASSSGTQYYGYTFGSGTRLTVV.

This clone was detected once. The chain carries TRBV18 and TRBJ1-2, with D unresolved. The germline CDR1 and CDR2 sequences are KGHSH and LQKENI. The CDR3 has 14 residues. V was clipped by 4 bases and J by 2 bases, with 11 bases between them. The DNA of the CDR3 is TGTGCCAGCTCACTAAAGACGGAGAACTATGGCTACACCTTC. It is translated as CASSLKTENYGYTF.

The chain carries TRBV7-3 and TRBJ2-3, with 15 positions matching TRBD2. J was trimmed by 1 base and V by 4 bases; bases with no gene match: 6. The germline V gene has CDR1 SGHTA and CDR2 FQGTGA. The CDR3 has 18 residues. CDR3 in amino acids: CASSWGTSGGPRTDTQYF. In DNA form, the CDR3 reads TGTGCCAGCAGCTGGGGGACTAGCGGGGGGCCGCGCACAGATACGCAGTATTTT.

The chain couples TRBV5-8 to TRBJ2-5, with D maybe TRBD1 (6 bases). With 4 bases removed from V and 2 bases from J, the gap between germline ends came to 12 bases. Germline V gene lookup returns CDR1 SGHTS and CDR2 YDEGEE. This CDR3 has 14 residues. The CDR3 coding sequence is TGTGCCAGCAGCATGGGACACTGGCAAGAGACCCAGTACTTC. Its protein is CASSMGHWQETQYF.

V is TRBV27 and J is TRBJ2-1, with 7 bases matching TRBD2. The germline gives CDR1 MNHEY, CDR2 SMNVEV (reference sequence). CDR3 length equals 16 residues. The trim removed 4 bases at V and 4 bases at J, leaving 10 bases unmatched. CDR3 DNA sequence: TGTGCCAGCAGTTCCGGGGGAGGGATCATTTACAATGAGCAGTTCTTC. The encoded protein is CASSSGGGIIYNEQFF.

This clone was found a few times. This chain connects TRBV24-1 to TRBJ2-1; D is perhaps TRBD2 (5 bases). The germline V and J ends were trimmed by 4 bases and 6 bases, with 9 bases remaining between them. Germline values: CDR1 KGHDR, CDR2 SFDVKD. The CDR3 covers 13 residues. For the CDR3, the DNA is TGTGCCACCAGTGACATAGGACTCAATGAGCAGTTCTTC. Translating gives CATSDIGLNEQFF.

The V and J genes are TRBV19 and TRBJ1-6, with 7 bases lining up with TRBD1. Germline-derived CDR1 and CDR2 are LNHDA and SQIVND (reference sequence). Trimming took 4 bases from V and 14 from J; bases not matched to a gene: 14. The CDR3 loop spans 15 amino acids. CDR3 loop: CASSTFYGQAGTLHF. CDR3 nucleotides: TGTGCCAGTAGTACATTTTATGGACAGGCTGGCACCCTCCACTTT.

This rearrangement joins TRBV5-1 to TRBJ2-3, with TRBD2 matching 9 bases. In germline, CDR1 is SGHRS, CDR2 YFSETQ. The CDR3 has 17 residues. With V trimmed by 7 bases and J by 0 bases, 12 bases remained unmatched. The CDR3 DNA sequence: TGCGCCAGCTCCCGCCTAGCGGGGTATAGAAGCACAGATACGCAGTATTTT. Amino acid sequence: CASSRLAGYRSTDTQYF.

J is TRBJ2-7 and V is TRBV7-3, with D tentatively TRBD2 (5 bases). The germline CDR1 and CDR2 sequences are SGHTA and FQGTGA. The CDR3 covers 17 residues. V dropped 1 base and J dropped 2 bases, with 18 bases sitting between them. The CDR3 DNA reads as TGTGCCAGCAGCTTAAACGGTATATCGCGGGTCGCCTACGAGCAGTACTTC. Its protein is CASSLNGISRVAYEQYF.

The chain links TRBV2 to TRBJ2-3; D ambiguous. Trimming took off 6 bases at V and 3 bases at J, with 16 bases between the two ends. The CDR3 contains 15 residues. Per the germline V gene, CDR1 is SNHLY and CDR2 is FYNNEI. The CDR3 coding sequence is TGTGCCAGCAGGGCATGGCGTGCGGCGACAGATACGCAGTATTTT. Translation gives CASRAWRAATDTQYF.

This chain links TRBV14 with TRBJ1-1; 7 nucleotides align to TRBD1. V was clipped by 1 base and J by 12 bases; unmatched bases: 14. The CDR3 totals 15 residues. Per germline, CDR1 SGHDN and CDR2 FVKESK. This chain's CDR3 is CASSQGAGQSLISFF. CDR3 coding DNA: TGTGCCAGCAGCCAAGGTGCGGGACAGTCCCTAATATCTTTCTTT.

The chain is built from TRBV7-9 and TRBJ2-2; D is unclear. Germline assignment: CDR1 SEHNR and CDR2 FQNEAQ (reference sequence). The CDR3 is made up of 15 amino acids. Trimming removed 5 bases from V and 2 bases from J, with 12 bases in between. The CDR3 DNA follows: TGTGCCAGCAGCCCCCTACCGGGTAACACCGGGGAGCTGTTTTTT. Amino acids: CASSPLPGNTGELFF.

The genes are TRBV7-8 and TRBJ2-7; 8 bases are shared with TRBD2. The J segment lost 2 bases and the V segment lost 1 base, leaving 4 bases of the junction unmatched. Per the germline V gene, CDR1 is SGHVS and CDR2 is FQNEAQ. The CDR3 totals 15 residues. The DNA for the CDR3 is TGTGCCAGCAGCTTAGGGTTAGCGGGGCCCTACGAGCAGTACTTC. It yields the protein CASSLGLAGPYEQYF.

The rearrangement links TRBV13 to TRBJ1-1; 11 nucleotides match TRBD1. The ends lost 0 bases at V and 7 bases at J; junction bases unmatched: 4. This CDR3 spans 15 amino acids. Germline CDR1 is PRHDT and CDR2 is FYEKMQ (reference sequence). The CDR3 region is CASSLGGTGGFEAFF. In DNA form, the CDR3 reads TGTGCCAGCAGCTTAGGAGGGACAGGGGGATTTGAAGCTTTCTTT.

The chain has TRBV6-5 and TRBJ2-1, with 11 bases aligning to TRBD2. Germline V gene sequence: CDR1 MNHEY, CDR2 SVGAGI. The CDR3 loop spans 15 amino acids. The ends lost 5 bases at V and 4 bases at J; junction bases unmatched: 4. In nucleotides, the CDR3 is TGTGCCAGCAGTAGCGGGACTAGCGGATACAATGAGCAGTTCTTC. As protein: CASSSGTSGYNEQFF.